A selection of T cell receptor beta chains follows, all from one sample in a study of blood T cell repertoires in COVID-19. TCRdb's copy holds only in-frame clones and misses some; the assay was immunoSEQ multiplex PCR. This sample yields approximately 54,000 clones, of which 75% to 85% are seen a single time; around 5.3% belongs to the top ten. The sample consisted of peripheral blood. Receptors originate from an older woman with acute or convalescent COVID-19. CDR3s include the opening cysteine and the closing phenylalanine or tryptophan. A D gene is named only where the DNA matches it firmly. Clone sizes are given selectively: once, few, many, or a class where the clone is expanded.

d_gene	v_gene	j_gene	abundance	CDR3nt	CDR3aa
TRBD1	TRBV5-1	TRBJ1-1	NA	TGCGCCAGCAGCTTGAGGGACAGGAGGATGAACACTGAAGCTTTCTTT	CASSLRDRRMNTEAFF
NA	TRBV19	TRBJ1-4	NA	TGTGCCACTTCTGACGCGGGGACAACTAATGAAAAACTGTTTTTT	CATSDAGTTNEKLFF
TRBD1	TRBV7-3	TRBJ1-6	few	TGTGCCAGCAGCACGCACAGGGGGCTGGATTCACCCCTCCACTTT	CASSTHRGLDSPLHF
NA	TRBV7-2	TRBJ2-2	few	TGTGCCAGCAGCTTACAGGGGCCCACCGGGGAGCTGTTTTTT	CASSLQGPTGELFF
TRBD1	TRBV28	TRBJ1-5	once	TGTGCCAGCAGTTTAGCCAGGACAGGAAGCAATCAGCCCCAGCATTTT	CASSLARTGSNQPQHF
TRBD1	TRBV4-1	TRBJ2-7	NA	TGCGCCAGCAGCCTTTTCCTTATCGGATGGCCAGGGGGCTCTTCCTCCTACGAGCAGTACTTC	CASSLFLIGWPGGSSSYEQYF
NA	TRBV7-2	TRBJ1-2	NA	TGTGCCAGCAGCTACCCTACAGAGATGAGAGGCTACACCTTC	CASSYPTEMRGYTF
TRBD1	TRBV6-6	TRBJ1-6	NA	TGTGCCAGCAGTTGGGACAGAAACTATAATTCACCCCTCCACTTT	CASSWDRNYNSPLHF
NA	TRBV2	TRBJ2-1	NA	TGTGCCAGCAGTGAATGGGGGGATTCCTACAATGAGCAGTTCTTC	CASSEWGDSYNEQFF
TRBD1	TRBV6-5	TRBJ1-4	once	TGTGCCAGCAGTCTGACAGGGGCAACTAATGAAAAACTGTTTTTT	CASSLTGATNEKLFF
NA	TRBV6-5	TRBJ2-1	NA	TGTGCCAGCAGTTACTCAAATATAGAGCAGTTCTTC	CASSYSNIEQFF
NA	TRBV27	TRBJ1-2	few	TGTGCCAGCAGTCGGACGGGGAACTATGGCTACACCTTC	CASSRTGNYGYTF
TRBD1	TRBV11-1	TRBJ2-2	once	TGTGCCAGCAGCGGACGGGACAGATTCACCGGGGAGCTGTTTTTT	CASSGRDRFTGELFF
TRBD1	TRBV6-2/TRBV6-3	TRBJ1-2	NA	TGTGCCAGCAGTCTGGACAGGGGGTATGGTGGCTACACCTTC	CASSLDRGYGGYTF
TRBD2	TRBV7-3	TRBJ2-5	NA	TGTGCCAGCAGTCGGACTAGCGGAGAGACCCAGTACTTC	CASSRTSGETQYF
TRBD2	TRBV27	TRBJ2-7	NA	TGTGCCAGCAGTTTAGTCGGGACTAGCGGGTACGAGCAGTACTTC	CASSLVGTSGYEQYF
TRBD2	TRBV7-6	TRBJ2-7	NA	TGTGCCAGCAGCCCTCAATCACTAGCGGGAGGGCCGGAGCAGTACTTC	CASSPQSLAGGPEQYF
NA	TRBV28	TRBJ1-2	NA	TGTGCCAGCAGTTTCAATAACTATGGCTACACCTTC	CASSFNNYGYTF
NA	TRBV5-1	TRBJ2-1	NA	TGCGCCAGCAGTTCTCCCGGCTACAATGAGCAGTTCTTC	CASSSPGYNEQFF
NA	TRBV21-1	TRBJ1-5	NA	TGTGCCAGCAGCCTGAAGGGGAACGGCGATCAGCCCCAGCATTTT	CASSLKGNGDQPQHF
NA	TRBV5-1	TRBJ1-5	NA	TGCGCCAGCAGCCCGGGGGGCTCCGGGAATCAGCCCCAGCATTTT	CASSPGGSGNQPQHF
TRBD1	TRBV6-5	TRBJ2-7	few	TGTGCCAGCAGTTCCCGGACAGGGTTACTACTCTACGAGCAGTACTTC	CASSSRTGLLLYEQYF
NA	TRBV19	TRBJ2-2	NA	TGTGCCAGCAGACAGGGAGGAACCGGGGAGCTGTTTTTT	CASRQGGTGELFF
TRBD1	TRBV19	TRBJ1-2	few	TGTGCCAGTAGTATACTCCCCCAACAGGGGAACTATGGCTACACCTTC	CASSILPQQGNYGYTF
NA	TRBV29-1	TRBJ1-2	few	TGCAGCGTTCGAACAGGCGAAGACTATGGCTACACCTTC	CSVRTGEDYGYTF
NA	TRBV19	TRBJ2-2	NA	TGTGCCAGTAGTAATAGAGAGGAGACCGGGGAGCTGTTTTTT	CASSNREETGELFF
TRBD1	TRBV2	TRBJ1-2	NA	TGTGCCAGCAGTTCACAGGGGGACTATGGCTACACCTTC	CASSSQGDYGYTF
NA	TRBV19	TRBJ1-1	NA	TGTGCCAGTAGTAGTCCCCTCGGCACTGAAGCTTTCTTT	CASSSPLGTEAFF
TRBD1	TRBV30	TRBJ2-7	NA	TGTGCCTGGAGTGGGGGACAGTCCTACGAGCAGTACTTC	CAWSGGQSYEQYF
NA	TRBV28	TRBJ2-7	NA	TGTGCCAGCAGTTTAAATCCGTCCTACGAGCAGTACTTC	CASSLNPSYEQYF
TRBD1	TRBV2	TRBJ2-2	NA	TGTGCCAGCAGGGTCAGGGGGCGCGGCGGGGAGCTGTTTTTT	CASRVRGRGGELFF
TRBD2	TRBV5-1	TRBJ2-5	NA	TGCGCCAGCAGCTTGAACCGGGGGGGCACTGAGACCCAGTACTTC	CASSLNRGGTETQYF
NA	TRBV6-5	TRBJ2-1	NA	TGTGCCAGCAGTTTGAGCCTAGGTTTCAACAATGAGCAGTTCTTC	CASSLSLGFNNEQFF
NA	TRBV5-5	TRBJ1-2	NA	TGTGCCAGCAGCCCCGGGACGGGACATTATGGCTACACCTTC	CASSPGTGHYGYTF
NA	TRBV19	TRBJ1-4	NA	TGTGCCAGTAGTCGGGGGGTGGAAAAACTGTTTTTT	CASSRGVEKLFF
TRBD2	TRBV6-5	TRBJ2-5	few	TGTGCCAGCCGTAAGCGGGGGGTGGAGACCCAGTACTTC	CASRKRGVETQYF
NA	TRBV30	TRBJ1-2	NA	TGTGCCTGGAGTACGGGGGGCTGGCTGGGAGGCTACACCTTC	CAWSTGGWLGGYTF
NA	TRBV4-2	TRBJ2-7	NA	TGTGCCAGCAGCCAAGACAGGGGACAACCCTACGAGCAGTACTTC	CASSQDRGQPYEQYF
NA	TRBV18	TRBJ2-5	once	TGTGCCAGCTCACCACGGGGAGAGGGCCAAGAGACCCAGTACTTC	CASSPRGEGQETQYF
NA	TRBV6-6	TRBJ2-1	NA	TGTGCCAGCAGTTTACCCCTCCCGGGATTTGAGCAGTTCTTC	CASSLPLPGFEQFF
NA	TRBV7-9	TRBJ1-1	NA	TGTGCCAGCAGCTCCACTTTCACAGCCACTGAAGCTTTCTTT	CASSSTFTATEAFF
TRBD1	TRBV18	TRBJ1-5	once	TGTGCCAGCTCACCACCGATCCGGGACAGGGTAGGAAGCAATCAGCCCCAGCATTTT	CASSPPIRDRVGSNQPQHF
NA	TRBV4-1	TRBJ1-4	NA	TGCGCCAGCAGCCAAGTGGGAGGACCGCAGAATGAAAAACTGTTTTTT	CASSQVGGPQNEKLFF
TRBD2	TRBV5-1	TRBJ2-5	few	TGCGCCAGCAGAGTCGGGACTAGCGGGGGTGAGACCCAGTACTTC	CASRVGTSGGETQYF
TRBD2	TRBV5-4	TRBJ2-7	few	TGTGCCAGCAGTCGGGGGGTGGTCTACGAGCAGTACTTC	CASSRGVVYEQYF
NA	TRBV3-1/TRBV3-2	TRBJ2-7	NA	TGTGCCAGCAGCCTTCAGGGTTCCTACGAGCAGTACTTC	CASSLQGSYEQYF
NA	TRBV19	TRBJ1-3	NA	TGTGCCAGTAGTATGGCGGGGGTATCTGGAAACACCATATATTTT	CASSMAGVSGNTIYF
NA	TRBV18	TRBJ2-2	few	TGTGCCAGCTCACCGTGGCTCCTCCGAAATACCGGGGAGCTGTTTTTT	CASSPWLLRNTGELFF
NA	TRBV30	TRBJ1-1	NA	TGTGCCTGGAGTTCAATCAGGGGTACTGAAGCTTTCTTT	CAWSSIRGTEAFF
NA	TRBV9	TRBJ1-2	NA	TGTGCCAGCAGCGTATCTCTACCCGCTTCTTGGGGCCACAGGAACTATGGCTACACCTTC	CASSVSLPASWGHRNYGYTF
NA	TRBV5-1	TRBJ1-5	NA	TGCGCCAGCAGCTTGGGGCAGGGGCGCAATCAGCCCCAGCATTTT	CASSLGQGRNQPQHF
TRBD1	TRBV7-3	TRBJ2-3	NA	TGTGCCAGCAGCTTACAGGGGGGCACAGATACGCAGTATTTT	CASSLQGGTDTQYF
NA	TRBV5-1	TRBJ1-1	NA	TGCGCCAGCGGACCGGGACACCAGAACACTGAAGCTTTCTTT	CASGPGHQNTEAFF